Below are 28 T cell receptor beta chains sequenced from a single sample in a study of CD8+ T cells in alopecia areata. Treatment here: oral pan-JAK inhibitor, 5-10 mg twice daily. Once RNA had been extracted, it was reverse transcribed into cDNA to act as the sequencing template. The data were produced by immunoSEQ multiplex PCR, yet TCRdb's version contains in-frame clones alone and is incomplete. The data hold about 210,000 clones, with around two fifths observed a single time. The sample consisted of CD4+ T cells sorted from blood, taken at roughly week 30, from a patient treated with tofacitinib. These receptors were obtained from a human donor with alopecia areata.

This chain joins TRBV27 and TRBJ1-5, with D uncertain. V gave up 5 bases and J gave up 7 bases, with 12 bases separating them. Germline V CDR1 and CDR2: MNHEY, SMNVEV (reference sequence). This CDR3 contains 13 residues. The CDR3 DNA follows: TGTGCCAGCAGTAAAGGGTCGGGACAGCCCCAGCATTTT. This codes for CASSKGSGQPQHF.

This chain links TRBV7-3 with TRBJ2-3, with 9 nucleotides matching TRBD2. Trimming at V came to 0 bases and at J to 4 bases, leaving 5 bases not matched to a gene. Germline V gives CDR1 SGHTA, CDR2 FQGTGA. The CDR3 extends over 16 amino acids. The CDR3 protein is CASSLTVAGGPDTQYF. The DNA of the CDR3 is TGTGCCAGCAGCTTAACGGTGGCGGGAGGGCCAGATACGCAGTATTTT.

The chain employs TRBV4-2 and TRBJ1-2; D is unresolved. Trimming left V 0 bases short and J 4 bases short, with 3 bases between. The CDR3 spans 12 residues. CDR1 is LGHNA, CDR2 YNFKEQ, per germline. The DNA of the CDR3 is TGTGCCAGCAGCCAAGATACCTATGGCTACACCTTC. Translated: CASSQDTYGYTF.

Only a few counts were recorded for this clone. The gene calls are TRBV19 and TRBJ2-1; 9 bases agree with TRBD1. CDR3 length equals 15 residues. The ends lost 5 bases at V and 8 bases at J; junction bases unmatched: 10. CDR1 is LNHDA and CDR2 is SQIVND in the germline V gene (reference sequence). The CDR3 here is CASSSEGTGIDEQFF. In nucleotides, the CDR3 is TGTGCCAGTAGTTCAGAAGGGACAGGGATCGATGAGCAGTTCTTC.

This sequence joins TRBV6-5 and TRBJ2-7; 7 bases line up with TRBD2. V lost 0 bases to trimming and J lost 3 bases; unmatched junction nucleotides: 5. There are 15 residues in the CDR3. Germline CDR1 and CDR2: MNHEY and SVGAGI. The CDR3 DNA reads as TGTGCCAGCAGTTACTCGACGCGGGGGAACTACGAGCAGTACTTC. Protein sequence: CASSYSTRGNYEQYF.

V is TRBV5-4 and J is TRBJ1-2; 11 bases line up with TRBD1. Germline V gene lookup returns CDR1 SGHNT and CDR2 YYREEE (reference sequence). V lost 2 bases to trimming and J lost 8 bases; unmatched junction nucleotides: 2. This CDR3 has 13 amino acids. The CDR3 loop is CASSFGQGAGYTF. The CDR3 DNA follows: TGTGCCAGCAGCTTCGGACAGGGGGCGGGCTACACCTTC.

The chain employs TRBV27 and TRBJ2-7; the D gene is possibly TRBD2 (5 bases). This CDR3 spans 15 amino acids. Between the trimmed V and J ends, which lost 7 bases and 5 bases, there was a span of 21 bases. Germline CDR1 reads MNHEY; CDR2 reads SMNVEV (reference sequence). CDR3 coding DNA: TGTGCCAGCACCGCTCGACCGGGAATCGCCAACGAGCAGTACTTC. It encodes CASTARPGIANEQYF.

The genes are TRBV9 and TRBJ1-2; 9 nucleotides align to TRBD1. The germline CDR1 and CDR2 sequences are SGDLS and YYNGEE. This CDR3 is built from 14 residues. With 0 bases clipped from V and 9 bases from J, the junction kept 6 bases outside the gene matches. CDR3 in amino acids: CASSVEPGQGSYTF. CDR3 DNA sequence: TGTGCCAGCAGCGTAGAACCGGGACAGGGTAGCTACACCTTC. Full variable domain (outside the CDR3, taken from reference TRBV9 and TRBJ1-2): DSGVTQTPKHLITATGQRVTLRCSPRSGDLSVYWYQQSLDQGLQFLIQYYNGEERAKGNILERFSAQQFPDLHSELNLSSLELGDSALYFCASSVEPGQGSYTFGSGTRLTVV.

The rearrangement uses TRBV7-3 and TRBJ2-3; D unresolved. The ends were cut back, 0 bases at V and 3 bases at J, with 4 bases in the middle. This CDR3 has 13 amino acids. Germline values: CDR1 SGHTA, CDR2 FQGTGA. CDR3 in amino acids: CASSLTQTDTQYF. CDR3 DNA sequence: TGTGCCAGCAGCTTAACTCAGACAGATACGCAGTATTTT.

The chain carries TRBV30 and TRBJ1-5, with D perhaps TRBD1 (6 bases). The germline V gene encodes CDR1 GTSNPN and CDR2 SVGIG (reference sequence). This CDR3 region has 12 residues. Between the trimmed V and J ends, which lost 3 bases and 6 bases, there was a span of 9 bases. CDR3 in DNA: TGTGCCTGGAGACAGGGACGTCAGCCCCAGCATTTT. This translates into CAWRQGRQPQHF.

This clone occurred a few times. CDR3 coding DNA: TGTGCCAGCGGTGGCAGTCCGACGTGGGGCGGGGAGCTGTTTTTT. This sequence encodes CASGGSPTWGGELFF. This chain connects TRBV11-1 to TRBJ2-2, with no clear D. Trimming removed 8 bases from V and 7 bases from J, with 20 bases in between. CDR1 and CDR2 from the germline V gene are SGHAT and FQDESV (reference sequence). The CDR3 sequence is 15 residues long.

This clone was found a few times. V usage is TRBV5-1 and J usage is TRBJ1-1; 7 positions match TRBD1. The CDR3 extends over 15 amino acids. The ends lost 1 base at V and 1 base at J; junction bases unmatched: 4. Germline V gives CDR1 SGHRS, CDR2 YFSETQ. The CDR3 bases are TGCGCCAGCAGCTTGCGATACAGGGGGAACACTGAAGCTTTCTTT. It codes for CASSLRYRGNTEAFF.

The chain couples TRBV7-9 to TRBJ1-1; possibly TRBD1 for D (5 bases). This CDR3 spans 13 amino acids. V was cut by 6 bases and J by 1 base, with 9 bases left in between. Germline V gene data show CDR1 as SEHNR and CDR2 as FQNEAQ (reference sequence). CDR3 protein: CASSPTANTEAFF. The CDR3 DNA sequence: TGTGCCAGCAGTCCGACAGCGAACACTGAAGCTTTCTTT.

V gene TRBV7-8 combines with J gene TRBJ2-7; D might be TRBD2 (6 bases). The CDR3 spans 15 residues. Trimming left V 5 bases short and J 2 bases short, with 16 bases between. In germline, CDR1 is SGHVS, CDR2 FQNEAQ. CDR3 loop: CASSPTATGAYEQYF. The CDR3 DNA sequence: TGTGCCAGCAGCCCTACTGCGACGGGGGCCTACGAGCAGTACTTC. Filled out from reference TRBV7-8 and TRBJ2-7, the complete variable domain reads GAGVSQSPRYKVAKRGQDVALRCDPISGHVSLFWYQQALGQGPEFLTYFQNEAQLDKSGLPSDRFFAERPEGSVSTLKIQRTQQEDSAVYLCASSPTATGAYEQYFGPGTRLTVT.

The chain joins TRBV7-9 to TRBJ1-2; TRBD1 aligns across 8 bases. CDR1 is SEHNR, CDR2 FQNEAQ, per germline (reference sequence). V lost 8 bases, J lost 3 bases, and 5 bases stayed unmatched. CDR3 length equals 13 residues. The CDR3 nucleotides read TGTGCCAGCGGAGTACAGGGGGACTATGGCTACACCTTC. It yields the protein CASGVQGDYGYTF.

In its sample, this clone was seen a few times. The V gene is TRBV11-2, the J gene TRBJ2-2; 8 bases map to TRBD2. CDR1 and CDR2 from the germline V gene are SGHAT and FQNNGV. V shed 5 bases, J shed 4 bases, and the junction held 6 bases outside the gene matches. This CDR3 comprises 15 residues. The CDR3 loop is CASSHPGGGTGELFF. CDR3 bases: TGTGCCAGCAGCCACCCCGGGGGGGGCACCGGGGAGCTGTTTTTT.

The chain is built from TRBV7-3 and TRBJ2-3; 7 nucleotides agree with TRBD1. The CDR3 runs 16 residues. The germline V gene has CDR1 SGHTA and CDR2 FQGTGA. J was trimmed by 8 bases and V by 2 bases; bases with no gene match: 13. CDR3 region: CASSLLSRQGSGTQYF. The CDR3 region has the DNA TGTGCCAGCAGCTTACTTTCTAGACAGGGAAGTGGTACGCAGTATTTT.

The chain's CDR3 is CASSPPGTQETQYF. In nucleotides, the CDR3 is TGTGCCAGCAGCCCGCCGGGGACGCAAGAGACCCAGTACTTC. The rearrangement uses TRBV11-1 and TRBJ2-5; D is tentatively TRBD1 or TRBD2 (5 bases each). V was pared by 5 bases and J by 2 bases, with 12 bases between. Germline assignment: CDR1 SGHAT and CDR2 FQDESV (reference sequence). This CDR3 is built from 14 residues.

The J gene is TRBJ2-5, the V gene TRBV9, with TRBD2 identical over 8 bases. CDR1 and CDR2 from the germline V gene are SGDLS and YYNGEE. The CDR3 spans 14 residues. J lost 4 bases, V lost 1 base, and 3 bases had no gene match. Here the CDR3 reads CASSVHLAGETQYF. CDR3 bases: TGTGCCAGCAGCGTACACCTAGCGGGAGAGACCCAGTACTTC. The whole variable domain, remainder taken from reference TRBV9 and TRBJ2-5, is DSGVTQTPKHLITATGQRVTLRCSPRSGDLSVYWYQQSLDQGLQFLIQYYNGEERAKGNILERFSAQQFPDLHSELNLSSLELGDSALYFCASSVHLAGETQYFGPGTRLLVL.

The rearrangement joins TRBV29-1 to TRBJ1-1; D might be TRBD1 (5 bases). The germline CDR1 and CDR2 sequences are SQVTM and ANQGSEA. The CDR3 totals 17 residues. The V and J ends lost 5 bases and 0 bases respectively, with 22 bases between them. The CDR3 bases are TGCAGCGTTCTAGGTGGGACTCCCCTCGGGGTGAACACTGAAGCTTTCTTT. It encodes CSVLGGTPLGVNTEAFF.

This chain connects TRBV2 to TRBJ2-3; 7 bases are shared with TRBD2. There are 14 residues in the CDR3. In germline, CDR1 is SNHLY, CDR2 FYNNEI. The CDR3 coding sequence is TGTGGCGGCGGGGGACCCTCCAGGCCAGATACGCAGTATTTT. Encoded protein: CGGGGPSRPDTQYF.

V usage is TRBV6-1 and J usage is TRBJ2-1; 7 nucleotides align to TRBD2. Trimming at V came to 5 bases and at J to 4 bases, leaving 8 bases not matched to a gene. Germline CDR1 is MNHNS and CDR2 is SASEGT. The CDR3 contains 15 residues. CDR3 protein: CASSWGGSTYNEQFF. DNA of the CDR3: TGTGCCAGCAGTTGGGGCGGGAGTACGTACAATGAGCAGTTCTTC.

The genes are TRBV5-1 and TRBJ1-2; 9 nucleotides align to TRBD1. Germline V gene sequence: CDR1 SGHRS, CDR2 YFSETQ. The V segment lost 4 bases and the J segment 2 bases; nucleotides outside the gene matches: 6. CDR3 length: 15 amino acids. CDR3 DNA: TGCGCCAGCAGCGGTCAAGGACAGGGGAACTATGGCTACACCTTC. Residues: CASSGQGQGNYGYTF. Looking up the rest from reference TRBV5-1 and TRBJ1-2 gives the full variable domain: KAGVTQTPRYLIKTRGQQVTLSCSPISGHRSVSWYQQTPGQGLQFLFEYFSETQRNKGNFPGRFSGRQFSNSRSEMNVSTLELGDSALYLCASSGQGQGNYGYTFGSGTRLTVV.

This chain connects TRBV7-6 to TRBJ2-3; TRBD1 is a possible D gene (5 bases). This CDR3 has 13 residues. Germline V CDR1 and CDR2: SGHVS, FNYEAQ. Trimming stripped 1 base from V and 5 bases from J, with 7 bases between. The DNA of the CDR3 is TGTGCCAGCAGCTTAGTTACAGGAGATACGCAGTATTTT. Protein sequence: CASSLVTGDTQYF.

The CDR3 here is CASKPLGPGYEQYF. In DNA form, the CDR3 reads TGTGCCAGTAAACCCCTGGGGCCTGGGTACGAGCAGTACTTC. V is TRBV19 and J is TRBJ2-7; TRBD1 might be the D (5 bases). CDR3 length equals 14 residues. Trimming took off 7 bases at V and 4 bases at J, with 17 bases between the two ends. CDR1 and CDR2 (germline): LNHDA, SQIVND (reference sequence).

CDR3 sequence: CASSPYTGEETQYF. For the CDR3, the DNA is TGTGCCAGCAGTCCCTATACAGGGGAAGAGACCCAGTACTTC. The chain joins TRBV27 to TRBJ2-5; 7 bases agree with TRBD1. Germline V gene lookup returns CDR1 MNHEY and CDR2 SMNVEV (reference sequence). Trimming took 5 bases from V and 3 from J; bases not matched to a gene: 6. The CDR3 sequence is 14 residues long.

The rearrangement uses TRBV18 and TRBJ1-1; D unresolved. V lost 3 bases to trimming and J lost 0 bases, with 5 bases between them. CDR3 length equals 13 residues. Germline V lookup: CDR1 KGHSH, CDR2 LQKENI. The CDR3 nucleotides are TGTGCCAGCTCACCTTCGGTGAACACTGAAGCTTTCTTT. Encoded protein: CASSPSVNTEAFF.

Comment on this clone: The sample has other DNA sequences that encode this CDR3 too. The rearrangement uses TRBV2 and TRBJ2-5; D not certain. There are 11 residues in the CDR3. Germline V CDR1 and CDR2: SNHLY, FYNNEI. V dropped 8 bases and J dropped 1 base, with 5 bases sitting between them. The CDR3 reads CASATQETQYF. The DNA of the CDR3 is TGTGCCAGCGCCACCCAAGAGACCCAGTACTTC.